This T cell receptor beta chain comes out of a study of T cells after posttransplantation cyclophosphamide. A single count supports this clone. A marrow graft followed busulfan-fludarabine conditioning, with cyclophosphamide on days +3 and +4. CDR3 size: 13 residues. Trimming removed 8 bases at V and 2 bases at J, with 7 bases between. CDR1 and CDR2 from the germline V gene are ENHRY and SYGVKD. TCRdb's copy holds only in-frame clones and misses some; the assay was immunoSEQ multiplex PCR. The sample has 35,000 to 50,000 clones, 90% seen once. Here the sequenced sample was PBMCs, taken about 64 days after allogeneic stem cell transplant with posttransplant cyclophosphamide. This chain links TRBV10-3 with TRBJ2-6; no reliable D call. The TCR was taken from a male patient aged 55 to 69 who received an allogeneic stem cell transplant from a related donor and was CMV-positive. The T cells may partly be graft donor cells. CDR3 residues: CAIQSPGANVLTF. DNA for the CDR3: TGTGCCATCCAATCCCCTGGGGCCAACGTCCTGACTTTC.